A selection of T cell receptor beta chains follows, all from one sample in a study of CD8 T cells in ankylosing spondylitis. TCRdb called the 5' RACE reads again in MiXCR, with one record for every CDR3 protein. The sample contains about 800,000 distinct CDR3 sequences, roughly 10% of which appear only once. Sample: blood, either unsorted or a sorted T cell fraction (not recorded which). These receptors were taken from a male donor with ankylosing spondylitis. The CDR3 runs from the conserved cysteine through the conserved F or W. Each record gives: D gene, J gene, clone size, V gene, CDR3 DNA, CDR3 protein. A D gene is named only where the DNA matches it firmly. Expanded clones get a size class; other rows say once, few or many, or leave the size out.

>-|TRBJ2-1|-|TRBV18
TGTGCCAGCTCACCCGGGACATCTGTTTACAATGAGCAGTTCTTC
CASSPGTSVYNEQFF
>-|TRBJ2-2|few|TRBV19
TGTGCCAGTAGTATTTCCAGGACACCGAACACCGGGGAGCTGTTTTTT
CASSISRTPNTGELFF
>TRBD1|TRBJ2-7|many|TRBV20-1
TGCAGTGCTAGAGGGGACAGGGCTCGCGAGCAGTACTTC
CSARGDRAREQYF
>-|TRBJ1-1|-|TRBV5-1
TGCGCCAGCAGCTTGGCCAACGGGAAAACTGAAGCTTTCTTT
CASSLANGKTEAFF
>-|TRBJ1-2|-|TRBV27
TGTGCCAGCAGGACGGTGTGGAACTATGGCTACACCTTC
CASRTVWNYGYTF
>-|TRBJ1-1|many|TRBV29-1
TGCAGCGTCGAACGGCAGACGAACACTGAAGCTTTCTTT
CSVERQTNTEAFF
>TRBD2|TRBJ2-7|-|TRBV28
TGTGCCAGCATCCCGACTAGCGGGAGGCAGTACTTC
CASIPTSGRQYF
>TRBD1|TRBJ2-3|-|TRBV24-1
TGTGCCACCCAGGACAGGGTTGCAGATACGCAGTATTTT
CATQDRVADTQYF
>-|TRBJ2-3|-|TRBV15
TGTGCCACCAGCAGGTCAAATAGCATAAGCACAGATACGCAGTATTTT
CATSRSNSISTDTQYF
>-|TRBJ1-1|-|TRBV6-1
TGTGCCAGCAGTGACAGGAGGGCGTGGACTGAAGCTTTCTTT
CASSDRRAWTEAFF
>-|TRBJ2-3|-|TRBV12-3/TRBV12-4
TGTGCCAGCAGCCCCCGGGCCAGAGATACGCAGTATTTT
CASSPRARDTQYF
>-|TRBJ1-5|-|TRBV9
TGTGCCAGCAGCGTTAGACAAAGCTCCGCTACGATTAATCAGCCCCAGCATTTT
CASSVRQSSATINQPQHF
>-|TRBJ2-5|-|TRBV6-2/TRBV6-3
TGTGCCAGCAGAACTGGTGAGGCCCAGTACTTC
CASRTGEAQYF
>TRBD1|TRBJ2-7|many|TRBV5-1
TGTGCCAGCAGCCGGACAGGGGGCTCCTACGAGCAGTACTTC
CASSRTGGSYEQYF
>TRBD2|TRBJ2-7|-|TRBV30
TGTGCCTGGTCTAGCGGGGGTAGCTCCTACGAGCAGTACTTC
CAWSSGGSSYEQYF
>-|TRBJ1-2|many|TRBV7-2
TGTGCCAGCAGCTTAGTGGTCGGGCTAAGCTCGGGGGGCTACACCTTC
CASSLVVGLSSGGYTF
>TRBD2|TRBJ2-1|many|TRBV7-9
TGTGCCAGCAGCCGACTACTGCGGGCTAGCGGAGACAATGAGCAGTTCTTC
CASSRLLRASGDNEQFF
>-|TRBJ2-3|-|TRBV11-2
TGTGCCAGCAGGCCCCAGGGGGGAAGGACAGATACGCAGTATTTT
CASRPQGGRTDTQYF
>TRBD2|TRBJ2-1|-|TRBV12-3/TRBV12-4
TGTGCCAGCACTTTTAGCGGGACTGCCTACAATGAGCAGTTCTTC
CASTFSGTAYNEQFF
>TRBD2|TRBJ2-1|few|TRBV20-1
TGCAGTCCCCACTCTCCTAGCGGGAGGGCCTACAATGAGCAGTTCTTC
CSPHSPSGRAYNEQFF
>TRBD2|TRBJ2-7|-|TRBV7-9
TGTGCCAGCAGCTTTTCCGGGGCGGGAGGAGAGCAGTACTTC
CASSFSGAGGEQYF
>-|TRBJ1-2|-|TRBV9
TGTGCCAGCAGCGCCTCAGCGGGGATCTATGGCTACACCTTC
CASSASAGIYGYTF
>-|TRBJ1-6|many|TRBV5-1
TGCGCCAGCAGCTTGGAGGTTTATAATTCACCCCTCCACTTT
CASSLEVYNSPLHF
>-|TRBJ1-2|few|TRBV20-1
TGCAGTGCTAGAGTCGAAAGATTGGGGGGGATTAACTATGGCTACACCTTC
CSARVERLGGINYGYTF
>-|TRBJ2-7|many|TRBV5-1
TGCGCCAGCAGCTCCCTTCGGGGACCCTACGAGCAGTACTTC
CASSSLRGPYEQYF
>-|TRBJ1-1|-|TRBV4-3
TGCGCCAGCAGCCAAGACCCCCGGGGGAGTACTGAAGCTTTCTTT
CASSQDPRGSTEAFF
>-|TRBJ2-7|once|TRBV6-5
TGTGCCAGCAGTACCGACATCAGACTTCGATACGAGCAGTACTTC
CASSTDIRLRYEQYF
>-|TRBJ1-4|-|TRBV10-1
TGCGCCAGCATCTACGACGCCCCAACTAATGAAAAACTGTTTTTT
CASIYDAPTNEKLFF